Listed below are T cell receptor beta chains from one sample, sequenced in a study of shared clonotypes between healthy human individuals. Method: immunoSEQ multiplex PCR; TCRdb's copy keeps in-frame clones and lacks some. This sample yields under 750,000 clones, of which roughly 72% are seen a single time; approximately 2% belongs to the top ten. The specimen sequenced was memory CD4+ T cells sorted from blood. The source is a woman in her 30s in good health. CDR3s include the opening cysteine and the closing phenylalanine or tryptophan.

v_gene,j_gene,CDR3aa
TRBV19,TRBJ2-2,CASSLGTGYTGELFF
TRBV5-1,TRBJ2-1,CASSASSGVYNEQFF
TRBV11-3,TRBJ2-5,CASSFAAVREETQYF
TRBV6-6,TRBJ1-2,CASRQGGNYGYTF
TRBV2,TRBJ2-3,CASSERASGPPADTQYF
TRBV7-3,TRBJ2-3,CASSLKAGSTDTQYF
TRBV5-1,TRBJ2-7,CASSPQGQGSYEQYF
TRBV10-3,TRBJ2-1,CAIRPSSGAYNEQFF
TRBV6-6,TRBJ2-7,CASSSGITYEQYF
TRBV14,TRBJ1-1,CASSRLFGRETNTEAFF
TRBV5-1,TRBJ1-3,CASSKAGSGNTIYF
TRBV19,TRBJ2-7,CASSIAGTGSYEQYF
TRBV10-3,TRBJ1-3,CAISESHSGNTIYF
TRBV5-6,TRBJ1-1,CASSKVRNTEAFF
TRBV11-2,TRBJ2-2,CASSRIRGREAGELFF
TRBV18,TRBJ2-5,CASSRNRFGETQYF
TRBV6-5,TRBJ1-5,CAIRQGEEQPQHF
TRBV27,TRBJ1-5,CASSFGGTGAQPQHF
TRBV5-1,TRBJ2-5,CASSLEGPSTKETQYF
TRBV5-1,TRBJ2-7,CASRTLGQGSYEQYF
TRBV5-1,TRBJ2-7,CASSPGTADSYEQYF
TRBV6-6,TRBJ2-7,CASSYREGQEQYF
TRBV6-6,TRBJ2-3,CASRNAGTGRDTQYF
TRBV7-6,TRBJ2-1,CASSLGSYNEQFF
TRBV9,TRBJ2-1,CASSVQGIGNNEQFF
TRBV6-5,TRBJ1-2,CASRLDRNYGYTF
TRBV11-3,TRBJ2-2,CASGSFGTGELFF
TRBV27,TRBJ2-7,CASSFTPAPTYEQYF
TRBV27,TRBJ1-3,CASSLQGPGGPSGNTIYF
TRBV5-6,TRBJ1-1,CASSPGWDTEAFF
TRBV4-1,TRBJ2-7,CASSQARSGTYEQYF
TRBV11-2,TRBJ2-1,CASSHDGTGARNEQFF
TRBV6-1,TRBJ2-2,CAARGATGELFF
TRBV11-1,TRBJ2-1,CASTAGGAGESYNEQFF
TRBV19,TRBJ2-5,CASSPQGGRETQYF
TRBV5-6,TRBJ1-1,CASSHGVGGMNTEAFF
TRBV10-3,TRBJ1-1,CAITDRVAFF
TRBV28,TRBJ1-1,CASRTFGLNTEAFF
TRBV7-9,TRBJ2-6,CASSLGGPGANVLTF
TRBV28,TRBJ1-2,CASGVGSGGYTF
TRBV4-1,TRBJ2-3,CASSQGDGRGNTDTQYF
TRBV28,TRBJ2-3,CASTRGQLGTDTQYF
TRBV7-9,TRBJ2-2,CASSRPARGPVNTGELFF
TRBV15,TRBJ2-7,CATSRGQGVRNEQYF
TRBV7-3,TRBJ2-2,CASSLDTGELFF
TRBV7-9,TRBJ1-1,CASSQNAGGFAFF
TRBV5-1,TRBJ1-4,CASSFNGGDEKLFF
TRBV29-1,TRBJ2-3,CSVEGTGQADTQYF
TRBV4-1,TRBJ2-6,CASSQRGDPLPGANVLTF
TRBV28,TRBJ1-1,CASSFDQRSTEAFF
TRBV27,TRBJ2-1,CASSDRLGRQFF
TRBV10-1,TRBJ2-1,CASSEFQGAEQFF
TRBV7-9,TRBJ2-4,CASSLGKNIQYF
TRBV15,TRBJ2-3,CATSRAGQASGFAQYF
TRBV11-3,TRBJ2-2,CASSLSTGELFF
TRBV28,TRBJ2-7,CASRTGTGEKNEQYF
TRBV27,TRBJ2-7,CASSLVAVSSYEQYF
TRBV11-2,TRBJ1-1,CASSLSQGLRANTEAFF